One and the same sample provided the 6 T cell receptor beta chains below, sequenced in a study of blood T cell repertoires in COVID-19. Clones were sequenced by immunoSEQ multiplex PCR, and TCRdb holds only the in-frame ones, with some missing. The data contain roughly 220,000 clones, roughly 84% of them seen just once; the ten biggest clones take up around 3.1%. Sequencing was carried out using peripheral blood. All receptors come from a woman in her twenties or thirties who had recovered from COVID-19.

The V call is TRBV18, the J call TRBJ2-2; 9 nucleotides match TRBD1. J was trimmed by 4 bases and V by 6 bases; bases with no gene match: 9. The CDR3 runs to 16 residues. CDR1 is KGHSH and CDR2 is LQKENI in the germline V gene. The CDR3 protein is CASSGGQGLPTGELFF. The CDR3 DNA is TGTGCCAGCTCGGGTGGACAGGGGCTTCCCACCGGGGAGCTGTTTTTT.

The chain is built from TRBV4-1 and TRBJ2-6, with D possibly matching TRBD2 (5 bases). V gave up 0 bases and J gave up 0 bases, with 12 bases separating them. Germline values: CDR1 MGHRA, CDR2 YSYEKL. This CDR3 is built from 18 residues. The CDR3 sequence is CASSQDLARGSGANVLTF. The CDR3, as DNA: TGCGCCAGCAGCCAAGATCTAGCCCGAGGCTCTGGGGCCAACGTCCTGACTTTC.

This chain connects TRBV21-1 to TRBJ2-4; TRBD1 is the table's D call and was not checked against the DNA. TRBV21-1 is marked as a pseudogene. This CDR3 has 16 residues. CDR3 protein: CASSTLVGQIKNIQYF. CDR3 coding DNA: TGTGCCAGCAGCACCCTAGTAGGACAGATAAAAAACATTCAGTACTTC.

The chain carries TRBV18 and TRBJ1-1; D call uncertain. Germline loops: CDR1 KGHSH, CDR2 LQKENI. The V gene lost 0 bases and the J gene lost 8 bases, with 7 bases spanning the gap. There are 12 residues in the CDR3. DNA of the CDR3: TGTGCCAGCTCACCACCGGCGGGGGAAGCTTTCTTT. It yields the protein CASSPPAGEAFF. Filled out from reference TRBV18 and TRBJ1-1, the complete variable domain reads NAGVMQNPRHLVRRRGQEARLRCSPMKGHSHVYWYRQLPEEGLKFMVYLQKENIIDESGMPKERFSAEFPKEGPSILRIQQVVRGDSAAYFCASSPPAGEAFFGQGTRLTVV.

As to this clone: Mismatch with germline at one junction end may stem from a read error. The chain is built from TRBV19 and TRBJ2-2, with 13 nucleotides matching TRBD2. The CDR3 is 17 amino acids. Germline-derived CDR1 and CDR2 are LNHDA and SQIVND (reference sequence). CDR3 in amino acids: CASKGLAGIGDTGEPFF. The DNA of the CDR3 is TGTGCCAGTAAGGGACTAGCGGGAATCGGAGACACCGGGGAGCCGTTTTTT.

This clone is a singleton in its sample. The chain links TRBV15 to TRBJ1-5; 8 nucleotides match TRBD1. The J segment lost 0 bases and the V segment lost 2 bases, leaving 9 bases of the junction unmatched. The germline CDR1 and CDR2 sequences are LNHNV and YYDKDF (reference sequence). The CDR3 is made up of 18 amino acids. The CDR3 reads CATSRTGTGDNSNQPQHF. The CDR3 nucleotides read TGTGCCACCAGCAGAACCGGGACAGGCGATAATAGCAATCAGCCCCAGCATTTT.